This TCR beta chain was obtained from a study of cytomegalovirus exposure and HLA in healthy donors. Study background: Inside one of the first data releases sat around 77 million unique TCRs taken from HLA-typed donors. Study-wide results and limits: Presence/absence analyses assumed roughly uniform sequencing depth across donors, which may not hold. The authors listed 150 to 200 TCR beta chains as cytomegalovirus-associated. An analysis done earlier found most TCR beta V segments productive about 90% or about 30% of the time.

Comments on this clone: Its antigen is unknown.

The CDR3 has 16 amino acids. This PCR relied on a set of 60 Vbeta primers and 13 Jbeta primers. Clones were read by immunoSEQ multiplex PCR, and TCRdb kept only the in-frame ones, dropping some. The sample contains some 99,000 clones, over 65% of which appear only once. The receptor's source is a male donor in good health and CMV-seronegative. V usage is TRBV21-1 and J usage is TRBJ2-7; the table's D call of TRBD1 was not tested on the DNA. TRBV21-1 is deemed a pseudogene. Sample: PBMCs. CDR3: CASSGGQEFFNYEQYF. The DNA for the CDR3 is TGTGCCAGCAGCGGGGGACAGGAGTTCTTTAACTACGAGCAGTACTTC.